The source of this TCR beta chain is a study of blood T cell repertoires in COVID-19 (dated by TCRdb to about 2020). At the level of the whole study: Samples from collaborators originated in the United States, Italy and Spain and spanned both the acute and convalescent phases of COVID-19. The material from the prospective study consisted of cDNA or gDNA derived from T cells, B-cell-depleted T cells, or PBMCs. Subjects who had been exposed to COVID-19, were actively infected with it, or had recovered from it provided the deeply sampled blood TCRbeta repertoires that made up the dataset. The repertoires were released in a freely available public database meant as a resource for research on the immune response to SARS-CoV-2. The samples were drawn from the first 160 participants of the ongoing ImmuneRACE study and from under 1,500 subjects provided by 6 global collaborators. A de-identified subject ID, COVID-19 status, age in years and sex were almost always included in the sample metadata. Where HLA class I and class II types were available, the types were taken from metadata supplied by the sample provider, not from assay-based typing.

The germline V gene (reference sequence) sets CDR1 to LNHDA and CDR2 to SQIVND. CDR3 length: 14 amino acids, cysteine to phenylalanine. Kept here is only the CDR3 DNA, which spans 42 bases and is read in frame from base 1. Trimming takes 7 bases from V and 2 bases from J, and the germline ends sit 14 bases apart. The immunoSEQ Assay, a bias-controlled multiplex PCR, was used to amplify TCRbeta CDR3 regions from genomic DNA. From the authors' description of their analysis: Within the assay, amplification of reference gene primers was used to estimate how many nucleated cells each sample contained. To quantify the absolute abundance of each unique TCRbeta CDR3 rearrangement, sequence reads were collapsed and filtered. For each sample, productive Simpson clonality was calculated as the square root of Simpson's diversity index across productive rearrangements. TCRdb obtained this table from immuneACCESS and retained in-frame rearrangements with V and J assigned. These tables miss some clones; where compared with another copy, unresolved V genes account for less than half of the shortfall, and the remainder is unexplained. The DNA was the basis for D and trimming; V, J and clone size are from that table. The sample table shows 290,000 or so clones, and roughly 80% are seen once. 5% of the sample comes from the top ten.

Participants in the prospective study were aged about 18 to 90 years, lived in about two dozen United States geographic areas, and enrolled through a virtual design. In the prospective study, cohorts were assigned on the basis of participant-reported clinical history obtained from a screening survey and a study questionnaire. Exposed participants had been in contact, within 2 weeks of entering the study, with a person who had a PCR-confirmed or clinician-diagnosed case of COVID-19. In the prospective study, mobile phlebotomists collected whole blood, serum and a nasopharyngeal or oropharyngeal swab from each participant. Over an approximately 2-month period, participants in the prospective study had the option of providing additional blood draws and questionnaires. Before DNA extraction, blood samples from the prospective study were shipped at room temperature or frozen. This clone was observed a handful of times. Which antigen it targets is not known. No much larger clonotype is one base removed from it; base qualities were not supplied.

Overall study results and their limits: How much clinical and demographic metadata was included differed by source and by participant, and the metadata was provided uncurated.

The source is a middle-aged man who had been exposed to COVID-19. The sequencing sample was made of PBMCs or T cells enriched from blood (not recorded which). The chain is made from TRBV19 and TRBJ1-1; the D gene identity is not certain. The base sequence is TGTGCCAGTATTCAAAGGGAGTCAAACACTGAAGCTTTCTTT. Its protein product is CASIQRESNTEAFF.